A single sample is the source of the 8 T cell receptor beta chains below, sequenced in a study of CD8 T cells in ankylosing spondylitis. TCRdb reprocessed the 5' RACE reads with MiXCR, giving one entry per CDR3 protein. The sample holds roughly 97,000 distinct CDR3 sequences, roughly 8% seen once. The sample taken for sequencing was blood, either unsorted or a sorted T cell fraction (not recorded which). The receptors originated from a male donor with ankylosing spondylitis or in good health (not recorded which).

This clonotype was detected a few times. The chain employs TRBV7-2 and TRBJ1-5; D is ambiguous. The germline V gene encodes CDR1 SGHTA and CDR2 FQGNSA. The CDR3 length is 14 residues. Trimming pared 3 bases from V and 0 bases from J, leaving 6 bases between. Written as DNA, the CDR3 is TGTGCCAGCAGCTTCGGCCTTAGCAATCAGCCCCAGCATTTT. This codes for CASSFGLSNQPQHF.

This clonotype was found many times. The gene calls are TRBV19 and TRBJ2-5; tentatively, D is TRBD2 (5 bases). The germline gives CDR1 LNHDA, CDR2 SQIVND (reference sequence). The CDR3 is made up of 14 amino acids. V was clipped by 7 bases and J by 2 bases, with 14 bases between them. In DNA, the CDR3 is TGTGCCAGTAATCGGGGTCAGAGACAAGAGACCCAGTACTTC. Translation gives CASNRGQRQETQYF.

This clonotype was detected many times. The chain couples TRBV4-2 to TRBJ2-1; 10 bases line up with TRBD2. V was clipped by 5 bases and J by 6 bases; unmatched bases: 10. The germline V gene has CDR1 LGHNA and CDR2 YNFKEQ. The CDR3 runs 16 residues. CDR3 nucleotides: TGTGCCAGCAGCTTAATTCGAGCGGGAGGGGCCAATGAGCAGTTCTTC. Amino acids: CASSLIRAGGANEQFF.

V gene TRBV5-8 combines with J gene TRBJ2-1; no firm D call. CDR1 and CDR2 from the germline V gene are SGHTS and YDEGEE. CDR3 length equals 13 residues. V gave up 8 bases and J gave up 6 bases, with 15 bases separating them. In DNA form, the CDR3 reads TGTGCCAGGAGACCCAGGCTCCTCAATGAGCAGTTCTTC. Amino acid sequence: CARRPRLLNEQFF.

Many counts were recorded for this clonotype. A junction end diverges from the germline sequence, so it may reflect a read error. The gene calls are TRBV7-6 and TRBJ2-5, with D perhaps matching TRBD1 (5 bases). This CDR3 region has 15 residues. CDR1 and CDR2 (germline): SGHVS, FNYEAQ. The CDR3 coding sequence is TGTGCTAGCAGCTTAGGGGCAAGATACCAAGAGACCCAGTACTTC. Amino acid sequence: CASSLGARYQETQYF.

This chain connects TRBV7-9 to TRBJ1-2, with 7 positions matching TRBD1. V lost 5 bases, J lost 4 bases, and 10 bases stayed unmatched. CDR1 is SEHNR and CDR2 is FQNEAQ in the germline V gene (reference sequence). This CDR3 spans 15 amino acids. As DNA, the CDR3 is TGTGCCAGCAGCCCACCAGGGGGTTTGAGCTATGGCTACACCTTC. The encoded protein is CASSPPGGLSYGYTF.

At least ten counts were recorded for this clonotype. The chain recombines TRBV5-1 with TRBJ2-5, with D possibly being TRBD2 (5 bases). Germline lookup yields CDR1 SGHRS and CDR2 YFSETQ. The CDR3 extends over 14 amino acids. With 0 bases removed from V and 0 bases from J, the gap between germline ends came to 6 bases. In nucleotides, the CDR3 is TGCGCCAGCAGCTTGGCGGGGTACCAAGAGACCCAGTACTTC. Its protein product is CASSLAGYQETQYF.

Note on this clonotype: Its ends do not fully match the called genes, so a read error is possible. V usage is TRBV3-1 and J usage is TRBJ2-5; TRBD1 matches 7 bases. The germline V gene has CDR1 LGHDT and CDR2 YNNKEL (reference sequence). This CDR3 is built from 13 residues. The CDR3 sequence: CTSSPDREETQYF. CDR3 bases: TGTACCAGCAGCCCCGACAGGGAAGAGACCCAGTACTTC.